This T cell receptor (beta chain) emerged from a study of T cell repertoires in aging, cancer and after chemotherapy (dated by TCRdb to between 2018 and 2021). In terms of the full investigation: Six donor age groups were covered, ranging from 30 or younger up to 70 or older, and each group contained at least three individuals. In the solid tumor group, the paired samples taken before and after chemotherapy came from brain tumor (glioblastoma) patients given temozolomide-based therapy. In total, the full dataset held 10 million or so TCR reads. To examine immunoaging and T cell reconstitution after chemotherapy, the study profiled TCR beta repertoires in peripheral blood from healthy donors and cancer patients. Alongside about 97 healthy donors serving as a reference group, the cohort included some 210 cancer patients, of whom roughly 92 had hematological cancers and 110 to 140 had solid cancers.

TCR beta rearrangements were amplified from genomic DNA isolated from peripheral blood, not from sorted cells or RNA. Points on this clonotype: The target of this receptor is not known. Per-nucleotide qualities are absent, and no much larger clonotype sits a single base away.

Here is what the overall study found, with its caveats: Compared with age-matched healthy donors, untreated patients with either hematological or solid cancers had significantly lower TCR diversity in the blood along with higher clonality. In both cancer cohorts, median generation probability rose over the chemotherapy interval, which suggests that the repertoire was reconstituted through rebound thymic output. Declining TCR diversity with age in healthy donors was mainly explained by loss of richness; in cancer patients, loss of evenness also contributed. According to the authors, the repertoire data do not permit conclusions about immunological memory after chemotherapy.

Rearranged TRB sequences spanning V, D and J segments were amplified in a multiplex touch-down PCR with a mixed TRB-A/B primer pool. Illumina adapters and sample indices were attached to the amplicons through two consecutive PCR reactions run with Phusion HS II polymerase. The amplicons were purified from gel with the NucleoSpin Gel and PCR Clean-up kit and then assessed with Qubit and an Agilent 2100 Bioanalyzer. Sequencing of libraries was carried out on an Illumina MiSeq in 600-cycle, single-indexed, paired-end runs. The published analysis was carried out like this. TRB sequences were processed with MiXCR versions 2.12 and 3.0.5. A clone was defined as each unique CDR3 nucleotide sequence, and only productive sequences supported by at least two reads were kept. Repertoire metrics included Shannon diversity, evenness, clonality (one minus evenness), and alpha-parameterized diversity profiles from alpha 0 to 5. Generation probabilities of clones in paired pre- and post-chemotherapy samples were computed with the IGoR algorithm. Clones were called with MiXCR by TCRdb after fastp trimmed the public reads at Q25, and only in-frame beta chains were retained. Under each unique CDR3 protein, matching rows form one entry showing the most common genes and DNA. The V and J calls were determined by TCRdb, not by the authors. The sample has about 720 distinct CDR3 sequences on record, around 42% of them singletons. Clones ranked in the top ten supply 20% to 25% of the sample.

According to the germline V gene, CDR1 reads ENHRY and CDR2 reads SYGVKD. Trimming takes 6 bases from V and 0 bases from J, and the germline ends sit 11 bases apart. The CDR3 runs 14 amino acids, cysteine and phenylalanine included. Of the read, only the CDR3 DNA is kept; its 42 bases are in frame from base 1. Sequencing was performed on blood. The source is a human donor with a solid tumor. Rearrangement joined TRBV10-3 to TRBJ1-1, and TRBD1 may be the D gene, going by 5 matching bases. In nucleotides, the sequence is TGTGCCATCAGGGGGGAGCGGGTGAACACTGAAGCTTTCTTT. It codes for CAIRGERVNTEAFF.